This TCR beta chain emerged from a study of immune heterogeneity within non-small cell lung tumors. On the study more broadly: Classification of the tumors gave a few squamous cell carcinomas, around 11 non-squamous carcinomas and 1 not otherwise specified.

This clonotype was picked up a small number of times. The antigen is unknown. Study results and limitations: The study found that local T-cell clonality correlated moderately but significantly with local tumor mutational burden (R roughly 0.35).

The J segment lost 4 bases and the V segment lost 4 bases, leaving 10 bases of the junction unmatched. CDR1 is MGHRA and CDR2 is YSYEKL in the germline V gene. The CDR3 runs to 17 residues. Bulk tumor genomic DNA constituted the template, at 600 to 750 ng per sample. Multiple widely separated biopsies were taken from each primary tumor at surgery. Patients went through curative surgery, and their non-small cell lung cancer was untreated and newly diagnosed. A multiplex PCR containing 32 V primers and 13 J primers was used to amplify TCR beta CDR3. One entry per CDR3 protein results from TCRdb running MiXCR on the multiplex PCR reads. Of more than 1,500 distinct CDR3 sequences in the sample, roughly 27% are singletons; the top ten hold 13%.

Material for sequencing was lung tumor tissue. The sequence came from a woman between 50 and 59 years old with non-small cell lung cancer. The V gene is TRBV4-1, the J gene TRBJ2-1, with 10 bases lining up with TRBD1. The CDR3 sequence is CASSRSPGQGLYNEQFF. Written as DNA, the CDR3 is TGCGCCAGCAGCCGGTCCCCGGGACAGGGGCTTTACAATGAGCAGTTCTTC.